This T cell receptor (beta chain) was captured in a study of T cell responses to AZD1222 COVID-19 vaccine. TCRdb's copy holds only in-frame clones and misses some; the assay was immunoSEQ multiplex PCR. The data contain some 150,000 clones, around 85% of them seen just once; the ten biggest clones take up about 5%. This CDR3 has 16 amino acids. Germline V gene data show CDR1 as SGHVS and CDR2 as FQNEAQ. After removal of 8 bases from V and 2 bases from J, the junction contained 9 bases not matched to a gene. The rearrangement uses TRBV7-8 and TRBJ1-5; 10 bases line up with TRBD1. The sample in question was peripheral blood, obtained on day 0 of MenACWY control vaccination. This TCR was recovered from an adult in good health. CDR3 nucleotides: TGTGCCAGCGGAGGGACCGGGACAGGGGGCAATCAGCCCCAGCATTTT. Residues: CASGGTGTGGNQPQHF.